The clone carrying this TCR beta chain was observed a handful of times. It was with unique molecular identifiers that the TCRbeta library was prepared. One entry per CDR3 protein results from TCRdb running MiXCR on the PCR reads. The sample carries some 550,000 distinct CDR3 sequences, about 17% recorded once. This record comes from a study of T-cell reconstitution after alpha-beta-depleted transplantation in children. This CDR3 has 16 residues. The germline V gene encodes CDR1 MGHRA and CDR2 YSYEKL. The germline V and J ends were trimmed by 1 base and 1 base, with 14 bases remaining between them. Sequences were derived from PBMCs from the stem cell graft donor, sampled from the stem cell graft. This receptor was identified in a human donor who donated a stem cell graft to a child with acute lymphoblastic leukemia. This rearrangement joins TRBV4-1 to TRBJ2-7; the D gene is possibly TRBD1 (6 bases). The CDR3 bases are TGCGCCAGCAGCCAAGTTATGGGTGGACAGTCCTACGAGCAGTACTTC. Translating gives CASSQVMGGQSYEQYF.